The TCR beta chain under discussion was sequenced for a study of blood T cell repertoires in COVID-19. The wider study: Acute and convalescent COVID-19 samples came from the United States, Italy and Spain.

The data were produced by immunoSEQ multiplex PCR, yet TCRdb's version contains in-frame clones alone and is incomplete. The data contain some 98,000 clones, 82% of them singletons. The CDR3 contains 16 residues. In germline, CDR1 is MNHEY, CDR2 SMNVEV (reference sequence). Trimming removed 3 bases at V and 5 bases at J, with 19 bases between. The source is a man between 65 and 80 years old with active or convalescent COVID-19. The sequencing input was peripheral blood. The V call is TRBV27, the J call TRBJ2-5; D might be TRBD2 (6 bases). The CDR3 DNA reads as TGTGCCAGCAGTTTTGGGATAACAGGTGGAGGGGAGACCCAGTACTTC. Its translation: CASSFGITGGGETQYF.